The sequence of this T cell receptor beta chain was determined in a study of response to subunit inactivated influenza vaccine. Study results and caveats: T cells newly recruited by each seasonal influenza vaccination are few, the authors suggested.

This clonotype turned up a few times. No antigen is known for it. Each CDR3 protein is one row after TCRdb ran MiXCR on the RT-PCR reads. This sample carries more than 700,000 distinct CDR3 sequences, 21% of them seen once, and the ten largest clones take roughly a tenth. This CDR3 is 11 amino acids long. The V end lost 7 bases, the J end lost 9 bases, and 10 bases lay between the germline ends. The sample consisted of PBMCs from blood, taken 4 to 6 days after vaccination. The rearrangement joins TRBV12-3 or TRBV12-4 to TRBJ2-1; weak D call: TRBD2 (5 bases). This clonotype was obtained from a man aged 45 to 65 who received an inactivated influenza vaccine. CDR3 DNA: TGTGCCAGCAACTTAGAGGGTGAGCAGTTCTTC. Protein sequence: CASNLEGEQFF.